This T cell receptor (beta chain) derives from a study of memory CD4+ T cells and cytomegalovirus serostatus. The CDR3 runs 16 residues. The J segment lost 4 bases and the V segment lost 0 bases, leaving 7 bases of the junction unmatched. Germline V CDR1 and CDR2: SGHTA, FQGTGA. The sort gate was single viable CD3+CD4+CD8-CD45RO+ cells for memory CD4+ T cells. Note on this clone: Its antigen remains unidentified.

Profiled with immunoSEQ multiplex PCR; TCRdb holds only in-frame clones, not every one. This sample has over 35,000 clones, with around four fifths found just once. Findings and caveats of the study: Each of around 69 CMV-associated TCRbeta sequences occurred in one to five individuals. CMV serostatus prediction reached median AUC approximately 0.96, or 0.89 with US-trained model.

The source of this sequence is an adult in good health and CMV-seronegative. Source material: memory CD4+ T cells from blood. The chain employs TRBV7-3 and TRBJ1-2; the match to TRBD1 covers 8 bases. CDR3: CASSLTGQGAAYGYTF. The CDR3 nucleotides are TGTGCCAGCAGCTTAACGGGCCAGGGGGCGGCCTATGGCTACACCTTC.